This passage covers 9 T cell receptor beta chains from one sample sequenced in a study of T cells in Graves' hyperthyroidism and ophthalmopathy. There were TCR beta CDR3 regions amplified from RNA transcripts. The TCR CDR3 first-round RT-PCR relied on the HTBI primer set. TCRdb re-called the multiplex PCR reads with MiXCR, one entry per CDR3 protein. The sample consists of about 290,000 distinct CDR3 sequences, approximately 14% of them appearing once. Sequenced: blood. These receptors all stem from a woman aged 35 to 49 with Graves' hyperthyroidism.

Here the CDR3 DNA reads TGTGCCAGCAGTCACCTCCAACCAGATACGCAGTATTTT. This gives the protein CASSHLQPDTQYF. This rearrangement joins TRBV27 to TRBJ2-3; D remains unclear. Germline loops: CDR1 MNHEY, CDR2 SMNVEV (reference sequence). V shed 5 bases and J shed 4 bases, with 10 bases lying between them. This CDR3 region has 13 residues.

The rearrangement joins TRBV19 to TRBJ1-1; D unresolved. CDR1 and CDR2 from the germline V gene are LNHDA and SQIVND (reference sequence). V lost 10 bases and J lost 6, with 18 bases in between. The CDR3 has 13 residues. The CDR3 region has the DNA TGTGCCACCGGACTTTGGGTCGGATCTGAAGCTTTCTTT. It is translated as CATGLWVGSEAFF.

The sample holds many counts of this clonotype. The chain is built from TRBV5-5 and TRBJ1-2; the D is unclear. Trimming shortened V by 5 bases and J by 10 bases, and 21 bases separated the two germline ends. The germline gives CDR1 SGHKS, CDR2 YYEKEE (reference sequence). This CDR3 comprises 14 residues. The chain's CDR3 is CASRLIGGAKYYTF. CDR3 nucleotides: TGTGCCAGCAGACTTATCGGAGGTGCGAAATACTACACCTTC. Together with reference TRBV5-5 and TRBJ1-2, the CDR3 gives the full variable domain: DAGVTQSPTHLIKTRGQQVTLRCSPISGHKSVSWYQQVLGQGPQFIFQYYEKEERGRGNFPDRFSARQFPNYSSELNVNALLLGDSALYLCASRLIGGAKYYTFGSGTRLTVV.

This clonotype was observed at least ten times. The CDR3 is CASSYDRSYSNQPQHF. The CDR3 region has the DNA TGTGCCAGCAGTTACGACAGAAGTTATAGCAATCAGCCCCAGCATTTT. The V call is TRBV6-6, the J call TRBJ1-5; D is possibly TRBD1 (5 bases). Trimming removed 2 bases at V and 0 bases at J, with 11 bases between. The CDR3 is 16 residues long. Germline V gives CDR1 MNHNY, CDR2 SVGAGI (reference sequence).

This clonotype came up many times. The chain joins TRBV5-8 to TRBJ2-3, with 7 bases that match TRBD2. The trim removed 0 bases at V and 4 bases at J, leaving 8 bases unmatched. This CDR3 is built from 16 residues. Germline V gene lookup returns CDR1 SGHTS and CDR2 YDEGEE. The CDR3 coding sequence is TGTGCCAGCAGCTTGGGCTGGGGCGGGAGAGCAGATACGCAGTATTTT. This translates into CASSLGWGGRADTQYF. The variable domain in full, with the rest retrieved from reference TRBV5-8 and TRBJ2-3, is EAGVTQSPTHLIKTRGQQATLRCSPISGHTSVYWYQQALGLGLQFLLWYDEGEERNRGNFPPRFSGRQFPNYSSELNVNALELEDSALYLCASSLGWGGRADTQYFGPGTRLTVL.

This clonotype was counted ten times or more. The junction shows a germline mismatch at one end, possibly a read error. DNA for the CDR3: TGTGCCAGCATTTTATCCTTGTCGCGGACTGAAGCTTTCTTT. The encoded protein is CASILSLSRTEAFF. V gene TRBV12-3 or TRBV12-4 combines with J gene TRBJ1-1; D is undetermined. The CDR3 contains 14 residues.

At least ten counts were recorded for this clonotype. The rearrangement joins TRBV7-8 to TRBJ2-7; 7 nucleotides match TRBD1. V dropped 1 base and J dropped 6; count of bases not matched to a gene: 9. Germline assignment: CDR1 SGHVS and CDR2 FQNEAQ. The CDR3 has 15 amino acids. The CDR3 here is CASSLDRDSVSEQYF. CDR3 nucleotide sequence: TGTGCCAGCAGCTTAGACAGGGACAGTGTTAGCGAGCAGTACTTC.

V is TRBV28 and J is TRBJ2-7; D may match TRBD1 or TRBD2 (5 bases each). The CDR3 is 14 residues long. Between the trimmed V and J ends, which lost 4 bases and 7 bases, there was a span of 17 bases. CDR1 and CDR2 (germline): MDHEN, SYDVKM. CDR3 loop: CASSSLTGPTEQYF. CDR3 in DNA: TGTGCCAGCAGTTCCTTAACGGGGCCGACGGAGCAGTACTTC.

In this sample, this clonotype turned up many times. The chain has TRBV11-2 and TRBJ2-1; 13 bases map to TRBD2. Trimming took 5 bases from V and 7 from J; bases not matched to a gene: 11. The CDR3 is made up of 17 amino acids. Germline CDR1 is SGHAT and CDR2 is FQNNGV. The CDR3, as DNA: TGTGCCAGCAGCCGCCTAAGGACTAGCGGGAGAGTAAATGAGCAGTTCTTC. Protein product: CASSRLRTSGRVNEQFF.